What follows are 11 T cell receptor beta chains derived from one specimen sequenced in a study of CD8+CD57+ T cells in acquired aplastic anemia. Patients sequenced had flow cytometry evidence of CD8+CD57+ cell expansion. TCR beta VDJ and CDR3 profiling used genomic DNA as template. TCRdb itself ran the reads through MiXCR, one entry per CDR3 protein. The sample lists around 160,000 distinct CDR3 sequences, less than 60% occurring once. Input material: sorted CD4+, CD8+, or CD8+CD57+ T cells (not recorded which) from PBMCs. Source of these receptors: a human donor with aplastic anemia.

The gene calls are TRBV20-1 and TRBJ1-5; no firm D call. Germline CDR1 DFQATT, CDR2 SNEGSKA (reference sequence). There are 12 residues in the CDR3. V dropped 5 bases and J dropped 0 bases, with 5 bases sitting between them. CDR3 sequence reads: CSAVNSNQPQHF. The CDR3 DNA reads TGCAGTGCTGTGAATAGCAATCAGCCCCAGCATTTT.

This chain uses TRBV5-1 with TRBJ2-7; D unclear. The CDR3 totals 13 residues. The germline V and J ends were trimmed by 2 bases and 7 bases, with 13 bases remaining between them. Germline V gene sequence: CDR1 SGHRS, CDR2 YFSETQ. CDR3 sequence reads: CASSFSRVEEQYF. CDR3 sequence (DNA): TGCGCCAGCAGCTTTTCCCGGGTAGAAGAGCAGTACTTC.

In this sample, this clonotype turned up many times. The chain uses TRBV20-1 and TRBJ2-3; 8 bases are a match to TRBD2. CDR1 and CDR2 (germline): DFQATT, SNEGSKA (reference sequence). CDR3 size: 13 residues. V shed 3 bases and J 1 base; nucleotides not matched to a gene: 0. CDR3 residues: CSASGRGTDTQYF. DNA of the CDR3: TGCAGTGCTAGCGGGAGGGGCACAGATACGCAGTATTTT.

This chain joins TRBV11-2 and TRBJ2-1; 9 bases line up with TRBD1. The trim removed 1 base at V and 6 bases at J, leaving 4 bases unmatched. The CDR3 consists of 15 residues. Germline CDR1 and CDR2: SGHAT and FQNNGV. CDR3 residues: CASSLGGTGINEQFF. The CDR3 nucleotides read TGTGCCAGCAGCTTAGGGGGGACAGGGATCAATGAGCAGTTCTTC.

The CDR3 is CASTSGQGVDNEQFF. The CDR3 nucleotides are TGTGCCAGCACCTCGGGACAGGGGGTTGACAATGAGCAGTTCTTC. The chain joins TRBV25-1 to TRBJ2-1, with 11 positions matching TRBD1. The CDR3 contains 15 residues. V trimming: 7 bases; J trimming: 5 bases; junction bases outside the gene matches: 7. The germline CDR1 and CDR2 sequences are MGHDK and SYGVNS.

The chain employs TRBV3-1 and TRBJ2-6; D remains ambiguous. This CDR3 contains 16 residues. The V gene lost 3 bases and the J gene lost 0 bases, with 9 bases spanning the gap. The germline V gene encodes CDR1 LGHDT and CDR2 YNNKEL (reference sequence). Written as DNA, the CDR3 is TGTGCCAGCAGCCAGGGTCTGTTCTCTGGGGCCAACGTCCTGACTTTC. This encodes CASSQGLFSGANVLTF. Full variable domain (outside the CDR3, taken from reference TRBV3-1 and TRBJ2-6): DTAVSQTPKYLVTQMGNDKSIKCEQNLGHDTMYWYKQDSKKFLKIMFSYNNKELIINETVPNRFSPKSPDKAHLNLHINSLELGDSAVYFCASSQGLFSGANVLTFGAGSRLTVL.

Points on this clonotype: This may arise from a read error, as a much more abundant clone is one base away. This CDR3 fails to terminate in the conserved phenylalanine or tryptophan, so it likely reflects a read error. This rearrangement joins TRBV6-2 or TRBV6-3 to TRBJ2-7; D remains ambiguous. CDR3 length: 11 residues. From germline, CDR1 is MNHEY and CDR2 SVGEGT. Between the trimmed V and J ends, which lost 6 bases and 7 bases, there was a span of 10 bases. CDR3: CASRESREQYL. CDR3 DNA sequence: TGTGCCAGCAGGGAAAGCCGGGAGCAGTACCTC.

The chain carries TRBV29-1 and TRBJ2-5; possible D gene TRBD2, 5 bases. CDR1 and CDR2 (germline): SQVTM, ANQGSEA. V was cut by 4 bases and J by 5 bases, with 14 bases left in between. The CDR3 sequence is 13 residues long. The CDR3 nucleotides are TGCAGCGTTGCCAGCGGAAAGGCGGAGACCCAGTACTTC. This encodes CSVASGKAETQYF.

This clonotype was seen many times. The rearrangement uses TRBV3-1 and TRBJ1-2, with 8 bases that match TRBD1. Germline V lookup: CDR1 LGHDT, CDR2 YNNKEL (reference sequence). The CDR3 length is 14 residues. V gave up 1 base and J gave up 8 bases; unmatched junction bases: 6. CDR3 amino acids: CASSQGAGGRGYTF. CDR3 sequence (DNA): TGTGCCAGCAGCCAAGGGGCAGGGGGCCGAGGCTACACCTTC.

In this sample, this clonotype turned up many times. The rearrangement links TRBV12-3 or TRBV12-4 to TRBJ2-1; D remains unclear. Trimming left V 4 bases short and J 6 bases short, with 7 bases between. This CDR3 comprises 12 residues. The CDR3 loop reads CASSSFSNEQFF. CDR3 bases: TGTGCCAGCAGTTCCTTTTCCAATGAGCAGTTCTTC.

CDR3 region: CASRWGGSQTEAFF. CDR3 sequence (DNA): TGTGCCAGCAGATGGGGAGGATCCCAAACTGAAGCTTTCTTT. This chain connects TRBV2 to TRBJ1-1; no clear D. There are 14 residues in the CDR3. Germline V lookup: CDR1 SNHLY, CDR2 FYNNEI. V lost 6 bases to trimming and J lost 5 bases, with 16 bases between them.